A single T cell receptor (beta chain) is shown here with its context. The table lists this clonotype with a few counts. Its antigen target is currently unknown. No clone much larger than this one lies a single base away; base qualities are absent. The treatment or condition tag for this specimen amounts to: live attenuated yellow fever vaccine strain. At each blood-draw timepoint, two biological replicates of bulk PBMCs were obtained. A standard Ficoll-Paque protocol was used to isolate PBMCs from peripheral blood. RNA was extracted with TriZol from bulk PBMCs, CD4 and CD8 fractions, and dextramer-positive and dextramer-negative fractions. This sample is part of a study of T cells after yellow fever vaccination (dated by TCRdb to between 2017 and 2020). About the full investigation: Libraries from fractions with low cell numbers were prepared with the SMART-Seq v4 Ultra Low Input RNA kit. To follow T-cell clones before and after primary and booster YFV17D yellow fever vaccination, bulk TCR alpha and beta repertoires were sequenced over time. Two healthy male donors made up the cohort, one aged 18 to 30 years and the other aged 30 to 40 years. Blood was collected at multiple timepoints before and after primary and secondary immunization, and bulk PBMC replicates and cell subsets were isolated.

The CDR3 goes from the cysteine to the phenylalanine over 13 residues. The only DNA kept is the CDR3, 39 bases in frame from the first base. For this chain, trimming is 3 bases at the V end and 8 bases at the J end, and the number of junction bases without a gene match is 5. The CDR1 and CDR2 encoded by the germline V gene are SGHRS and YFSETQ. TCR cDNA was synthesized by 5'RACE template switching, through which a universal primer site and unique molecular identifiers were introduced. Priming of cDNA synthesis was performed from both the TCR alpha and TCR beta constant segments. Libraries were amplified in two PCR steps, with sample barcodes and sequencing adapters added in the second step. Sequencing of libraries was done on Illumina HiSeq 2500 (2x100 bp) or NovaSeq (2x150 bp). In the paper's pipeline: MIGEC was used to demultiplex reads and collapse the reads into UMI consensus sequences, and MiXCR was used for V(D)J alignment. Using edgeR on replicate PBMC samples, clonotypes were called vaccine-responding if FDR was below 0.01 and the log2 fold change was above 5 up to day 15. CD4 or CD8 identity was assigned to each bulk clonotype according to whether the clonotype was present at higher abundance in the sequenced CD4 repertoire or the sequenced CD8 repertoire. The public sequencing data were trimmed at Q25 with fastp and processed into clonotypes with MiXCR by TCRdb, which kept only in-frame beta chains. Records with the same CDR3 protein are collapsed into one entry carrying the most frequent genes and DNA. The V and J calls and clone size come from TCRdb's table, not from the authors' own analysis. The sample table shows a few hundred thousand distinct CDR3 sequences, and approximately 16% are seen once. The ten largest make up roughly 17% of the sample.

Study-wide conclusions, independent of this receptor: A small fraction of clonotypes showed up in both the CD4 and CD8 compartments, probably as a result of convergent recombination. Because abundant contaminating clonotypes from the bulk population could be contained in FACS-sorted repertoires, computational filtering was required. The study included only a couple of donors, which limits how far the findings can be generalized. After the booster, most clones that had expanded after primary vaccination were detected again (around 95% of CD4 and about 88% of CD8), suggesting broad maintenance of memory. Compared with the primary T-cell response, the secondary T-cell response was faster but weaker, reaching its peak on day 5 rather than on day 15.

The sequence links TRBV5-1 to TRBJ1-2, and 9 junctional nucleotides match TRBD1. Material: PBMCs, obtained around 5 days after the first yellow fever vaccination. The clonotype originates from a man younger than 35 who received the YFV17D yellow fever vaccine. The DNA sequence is TGCGCCAGCAGCTGGACAGGGGAGGAGGGCTACACCTTC. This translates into CASSWTGEEGYTF.